The clone carrying this TCR beta chain was recorded once. Its matching antigen is unknown. Generated by immunoSEQ multiplex PCR, the TCRdb table keeps only in-frame clones and is missing some. This sample has 95,000 to 150,000 clones, with about 93% found just once. Germline CDR1 reads SGHAT; CDR2 reads FQNNGV. This CDR3 comprises 16 residues. Trimming took 6 bases from V and 1 from J, leaving 18 bases between them. This entry belongs to a study of T cell responses to AZD1222 COVID-19 vaccine. Regarding the study as a whole: Sampling captured repertoires only after the peak T cell response.

The gene calls are TRBV11-2 and TRBJ1-1; D unresolved. The TCR originated in an adult who received the MenACWY meningococcal vaccine as a control. The material was peripheral blood, obtained 28 days after the second dose of the MenACWY control vaccine. In DNA form, the CDR3 reads TGTGCCAGCAGGGATAGGCCCGTAGAGGGGAACACTGAAGCTTTCTTT. This translates into CASRDRPVEGNTEAFF.